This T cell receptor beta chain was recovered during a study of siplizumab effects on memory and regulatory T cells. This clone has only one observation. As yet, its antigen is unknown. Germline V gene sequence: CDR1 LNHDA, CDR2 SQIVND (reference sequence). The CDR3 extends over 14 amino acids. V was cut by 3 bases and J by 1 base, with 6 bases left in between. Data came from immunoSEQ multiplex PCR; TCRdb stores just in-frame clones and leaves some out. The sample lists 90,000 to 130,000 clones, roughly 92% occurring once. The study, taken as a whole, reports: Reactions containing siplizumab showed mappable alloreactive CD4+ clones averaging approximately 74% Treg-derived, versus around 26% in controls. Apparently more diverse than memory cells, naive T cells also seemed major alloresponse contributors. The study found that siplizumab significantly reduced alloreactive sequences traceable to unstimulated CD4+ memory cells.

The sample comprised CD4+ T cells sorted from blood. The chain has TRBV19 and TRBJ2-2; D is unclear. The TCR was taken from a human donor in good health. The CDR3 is CASSILGNTGELFF. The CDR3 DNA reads TGTGCCAGTAGTATTCTGGGGAACACCGGGGAGCTGTTTTTT.